These T cell receptor beta chains were read from a single sample in a study of cytomegalovirus exposure and HLA in healthy donors. Some clones are missing from TCRdb's copy, which holds only in-frame ones; the method was immunoSEQ multiplex PCR. Among approximately 98,000 clones listed, roughly 95% were seen once. Sequencing was performed on PBMCs. The receptors shown here come from a woman aged 18-29 years in good health and CMV-seronegative. CDR3s include the opening cysteine and the closing phenylalanine or tryptophan. The order of the fields is D gene, J gene, V gene, clone size, CDR3 DNA, CDR3 protein. The D gene is left open where the match is weak. Clone sizes are given selectively: once, few, many, or a class where the clone is expanded.

D: .; J: TRBJ1-5; V: TRBV2; size: .; DNA: TGTGCCAGCAGTGAGGAGGGCGATCAGCCCCAGCATTTT; CDR3: CASSEEGDQPQHF
D: TRBD1; J: TRBJ2-1; V: TRBV27; size: .; DNA: TGTGCCAGCAAGGAGGGACAGGGGGCCGATGAGCAGTTCTTC; CDR3: CASKEGQGADEQFF
D: TRBD2; J: TRBJ2-2; V: TRBV7-8; size: .; DNA: TGTGCCAGCAGCTTGGGAGCGGGGGGTCGGGGCGGGGAGCTGTTTTTT; CDR3: CASSLGAGGRGGELFF
D: .; J: TRBJ1-6; V: TRBV6-5; size: once; DNA: TGTGCCAGCAGTACGCAGGGGTATTCACCCCTCCACTTT; CDR3: CASSTQGYSPLHF
D: .; J: TRBJ2-1; V: TRBV28; size: once; DNA: TGTGCCAGCAGTTCCCCCATGGGGGGCTCCTACAATGAGCAGTTCTTC; CDR3: CASSSPMGGSYNEQFF
D: .; J: TRBJ1-1; V: TRBV20-1; size: .; DNA: TGCAGTGCTAGAGATGGCGCTTTCTTT; CDR3: CSARDGAFF
D: .; J: TRBJ2-4; V: TRBV28; size: .; DNA: TGTGCCAGCAGTTTATGGGGGCAAGCCAAAAACATTCAGTACTTC; CDR3: CASSLWGQAKNIQYF
D: .; J: TRBJ1-2; V: TRBV19; size: .; DNA: TGTGCCAGTAGTATAGTAGGGGCCGGTTCTAACTATGGCTACACCTTC; CDR3: CASSIVGAGSNYGYTF
D: .; J: TRBJ1-4; V: TRBV30; size: .; DNA: TGTGCCTGGATGTGGAGGGAACGTGAAAAACTGTTTTTT; CDR3: CAWMWREREKLFF
D: .; J: TRBJ1-6; V: TRBV7-2; size: .; DNA: TGTGCCAGCAGCCTAAGCGGCTATAATTCACCCCTCCACTTT; CDR3: CASSLSGYNSPLHF
D: TRBD1; J: TRBJ1-6; V: TRBV7-6; size: .; DNA: TGTGCCAGCAGCGCACAGGGGGCCTTTAATTCACCCCTCCACTTT; CDR3: CASSAQGAFNSPLHF
D: .; J: TRBJ2-7; V: TRBV4-3; size: .; DNA: TGCGCCAGCAGCCAAGACTCCCGGGGAAGTGAGCAGTACTTC; CDR3: CASSQDSRGSEQYF
D: .; J: TRBJ2-5; V: TRBV4-1; size: .; DNA: TGCGCCAGCAGCCACCCAGGACTCGCCCAAATAAACAAAGAGACCCAGTACTTC; CDR3: CASSHPGLAQINKETQYF
D: .; J: TRBJ1-2; V: TRBV6-5; size: .; DNA: TGTGCCAGCAGGGCGACATTAGACTATGGCTACACCTTC; CDR3: CASRATLDYGYTF
D: .; J: TRBJ1-3; V: TRBV14; size: .; DNA: TGTGCCAGCAGCCAAGAGGCAGGGGCGGGAAACACCATATATTTT; CDR3: CASSQEAGAGNTIYF
D: .; J: TRBJ2-5; V: TRBV6-1; size: .; DNA: TGTGCCAGCAGTGAATCCCCTCAAGAGACCCAGTACTTC; CDR3: CASSESPQETQYF
D: TRBD1; J: TRBJ1-5; V: TRBV23-1; size: once; DNA: TGCGCCAACAAGACAGGGAATCAGCCCCAGCATTTT; CDR3: CANKTGNQPQHF
D: .; J: TRBJ2-1; V: TRBV29-1; size: .; DNA: TGCAGCGTTCAGGTCGGGCAGGGGATTTACAATGAGCAGTTCTTC; CDR3: CSVQVGQGIYNEQFF
D: .; J: TRBJ1-1; V: TRBV2; size: .; DNA: TGTGCCAGCACCGAAAGGGGGAACACTGAAGCTTTCTTT; CDR3: CASTERGNTEAFF
D: .; J: TRBJ1-1; V: TRBV5-1; size: .; DNA: TGCGCCAGCAGCTTATTACAGGGTGCGAACACTGAAGCTTTCTTT; CDR3: CASSLLQGANTEAFF
D: .; J: TRBJ1-6; V: TRBV11-2; size: .; DNA: TGTGCCAGCAGCTTAGTTCGGGGATCCTATAATTCACCCCTCCACTTT; CDR3: CASSLVRGSYNSPLHF
D: TRBD1; J: TRBJ1-2; V: TRBV4-2; size: .; DNA: TGTGCCAGCAGCCAGCCGGGACAGGGATTTCCTGGCTACACCTTC; CDR3: CASSQPGQGFPGYTF
D: .; J: TRBJ1-5; V: TRBV6-6; size: once; DNA: TGTGCCAGCAGTCTTGACAGGAATAGCAATCAGCCCCAGCATTTT; CDR3: CASSLDRNSNQPQHF
D: .; J: TRBJ2-2; V: TRBV5-1; size: .; DNA: TGCGCCAGCAGCTACCACGGGGGATCGAACACCGGGGAGCTGTTTTTT; CDR3: CASSYHGGSNTGELFF
D: TRBD2; J: TRBJ2-3; V: TRBV7-9; size: .; DNA: TGTGCCAGCAGCCCGCCTAGGGCTAGCGGGCTAAGCACAGATACGCAGTATTTT; CDR3: CASSPPRASGLSTDTQYF
D: .; J: TRBJ2-1; V: TRBV2; size: few; DNA: TGTGCCAGCAGTGAGGAGGGACTCCGCCCTGAGCAGTTCTTC; CDR3: CASSEEGLRPEQFF
D: TRBD2; J: TRBJ2-7; V: TRBV28; size: .; DNA: TGTGCCAGCAGTTTGTTTGGGAGCGGGGCCCCAATCTACGAGCAGTACTTC; CDR3: CASSLFGSGAPIYEQYF
D: TRBD1; J: TRBJ1-4; V: TRBV7-8; size: .; DNA: TGTGCCAGCAGCTTAACAGGGGTTGGTGAAAAACTGTTTTTT; CDR3: CASSLTGVGEKLFF
D: .; J: TRBJ1-1; V: TRBV6-5; size: .; DNA: TGTGCCAGCAGTTCTCTCAGCACTGAAGCTTTCTTT; CDR3: CASSSLSTEAFF
D: TRBD1; J: TRBJ1-5; V: TRBV6-1; size: .; DNA: TGTGCCAGCAGTGGGACAGGGAATAGCAATCAGCCCCAGCATTTT; CDR3: CASSGTGNSNQPQHF
D: .; J: TRBJ2-7; V: TRBV6-1; size: .; DNA: TGTGCCAGCAGGATGAACAGGGTTTCCTACGAGCAGTACTTC; CDR3: CASRMNRVSYEQYF
D: TRBD2; J: TRBJ2-3; V: TRBV5-8; size: .; DNA: TGTGCCAGCAGCTTGGTGGGGGGGGACCTTTGGGATTTT; CDR3: CASSLVGGDLWDF
D: .; J: TRBJ2-3; V: TRBV7-6; size: .; DNA: TGTGCCAGCAGCTTAGGAGGACAGTTCACAGATACGCAGTATTTT; CDR3: CASSLGGQFTDTQYF
D: TRBD1; J: TRBJ2-7; V: TRBV6-5; size: .; DNA: TGTGCCAGCAGCCCCGGGACAGGGGAATCTGACGAGCAGTACTTC; CDR3: CASSPGTGESDEQYF
D: .; J: TRBJ2-1; V: TRBV29-1; size: .; DNA: TGCAGCGTCCTGACTGCGACCAACAATGAGCAGTTCTTC; CDR3: CSVLTATNNEQFF
D: TRBD2; J: TRBJ2-3; V: TRBV5-1; size: .; DNA: TGCGCCAGCAGCTTGGCTAGCGGGGGGACTGATACGCAGTATTTT; CDR3: CASSLASGGTDTQYF
D: TRBD1; J: TRBJ1-6; V: TRBV27; size: .; DNA: TGTGCCAGCAGTCCGCGAACTCTAGACAGGGCGAAGGGCTGGAGCTCCTATAATTCACCCCTCCACTTT; CDR3: CASSPRTLDRAKGWSSYNSPLHF
D: .; J: TRBJ1-5; V: TRBV7-9; size: .; DNA: TGTGCCAGCAGCTTAGCCGGGGGAGATCAGCCCCAGCATTTT; CDR3: CASSLAGGDQPQHF
D: .; J: TRBJ1-1; V: TRBV5-1; size: once; DNA: TGCGCCAGCAGCCCGGACAGAGTGAACACTGAAGCTTTCTTT; CDR3: CASSPDRVNTEAFF
D: TRBD2; J: TRBJ2-1; V: TRBV7-2; size: .; DNA: TGTGCCAGCAGCTTAGCTGAAGCGGGGGGGGCGTTCGAGCAGTTCTTC; CDR3: CASSLAEAGGAFEQFF
D: TRBD1; J: TRBJ1-5; V: TRBV23-1; size: .; DNA: TGCGCCAGCAGTCACCCACCCGGGACAGGGGGCTATAGCAATCAGCCCCAGCATTTT; CDR3: CASSHPPGTGGYSNQPQHF
D: .; J: TRBJ2-6; V: TRBV10-2; size: .; DNA: TGCGCCAGCAGTGAACGGGCAGGGATTAGCTCTGGGGCCAACGTCCTGACTTTC; CDR3: CASSERAGISSGANVLTF
D: .; J: TRBJ1-1; V: TRBV7-9; size: .; DNA: TGTGCCAGCAGCCATACTACAGGGATTACTGAAGCTTTCTTT; CDR3: CASSHTTGITEAFF
D: TRBD1; J: TRBJ1-4; V: TRBV18; size: .; DNA: TGTGCCAGCTCCTACGGGACAGGGAATGAAAAACTGTTTTTT; CDR3: CASSYGTGNEKLFF
D: .; J: TRBJ2-6; V: TRBV7-9; size: .; DNA: TGTGCCAGCAGCCCCCACCCAGGGTTGGGGGCCAACGTCCTGACTTTC; CDR3: CASSPHPGLGANVLTF